A selection of T cell receptor beta chains follows, all from one sample in a study of blood T cells in healthy people across ages. One entry per CDR3 protein results from TCRdb running MiXCR on the 5' RACE reads. The repertoire holds about 500,000 distinct CDR3 sequences, with about 24% as singletons. The data also belong to a second study, concerning T cells of mothers and their children.

Sequencing was done on a sample of blood. These receptors all stem from a boy between 10 and 17 years old in good health. The CDR3 runs from the conserved cysteine through the conserved F or W. The order of the fields is D gene, clone size, V gene, J gene, CDR3 protein, CDR3 DNA. The D gene is left open where the match is weak. Size is omitted from some rows. Given values are once, few, many or a class for expanded clones.

D: .; size: few; V: TRBV19; J: TRBJ2-5; CDR3: CASTRRHSLTQETQYF; DNA: TGTGCCAGTACCAGACGACACAGCCTAACCCAAGAGACCCAGTACTTC
D: .; size: few; V: TRBV9; J: TRBJ2-4; CDR3: CASSVEGNDKNIQYF; DNA: TGTGCCAGCAGCGTAGAGGGGAACGACAAAAACATTCAGTACTTC
D: .; size: few; V: TRBV28; J: TRBJ1-6; CDR3: CASSFLDRASPLHF; DNA: TGTGCCAGCAGTTTCTTGGACAGAGCTTCGCCCCTCCACTTT
D: TRBD1; size: .; V: TRBV18; J: TRBJ1-4; CDR3: CASSLDRGENEKLFF; DNA: TGTGCCAGCTCACTCGACAGGGGTGAGAATGAAAAACTGTTTTTT
D: TRBD1; size: .; V: TRBV29-1; J: TRBJ2-7; CDR3: CSVAYRDRGLYEQYF; DNA: TGCAGCGTTGCGTACCGGGACAGGGGGCTCTACGAGCAGTACTTC
D: .; size: few; V: TRBV29-1; J: TRBJ2-2; CDR3: CSVETSYTGELFF; DNA: TGCAGCGTTGAGACAAGCTACACCGGGGAGCTGTTTTTT
D: TRBD2; size: .; V: TRBV6-1; J: TRBJ2-1; CDR3: CASKLAGDYEQFF; DNA: TGTGCCAGCAAGTTAGCGGGAGACTATGAGCAGTTCTTC
D: .; size: .; V: TRBV5-1; J: TRBJ1-4; CDR3: CASSSNLWGSEKLFF; DNA: TGCGCCAGCAGCTCCAACCTGTGGGGGAGTGAAAAACTGTTTTTT
D: TRBD1; size: few; V: TRBV4-1; J: TRBJ2-7; CDR3: CASSQGQRSYEQYF; DNA: TGCGCCAGCAGCCAGGGACAGAGATCCTACGAGCAGTACTTC
D: .; size: .; V: TRBV6-5; J: TRBJ2-5; CDR3: CASRVGAEETQYF; DNA: TGTGCCAGCAGGGTCGGGGCTGAAGAGACCCAGTACTTC
D: TRBD2; size: few; V: TRBV3-1; J: TRBJ2-1; CDR3: CASGTSGSNEQFF; DNA: TGTGCCAGCGGGACTAGCGGGAGCAATGAGCAGTTCTTC
D: TRBD1; size: few; V: TRBV3-1; J: TRBJ1-2; CDR3: CASSPGQGGNYGYTF; DNA: TGTGCCAGCAGCCCCGGACAGGGTGGCAACTATGGCTACACCTTC
D: TRBD2; size: .; V: TRBV7-2; J: TRBJ2-3; CDR3: CASSYGWAKRGGTDTQYF; DNA: TGTGCCAGCAGCTACGGCTGGGCCAAGCGGGGGGGCACAGATACGCAGTATTTT
D: TRBD1; size: few; V: TRBV12-3/TRBV12-4; J: TRBJ2-1; CDR3: CASSLPGTGGNEQFF; DNA: TGTGCCAGCAGTTTACCCGGGACAGGGGGTAATGAGCAGTTCTTC
D: TRBD2; size: .; V: TRBV28; J: TRBJ2-1; CDR3: CASSIAGGPLNEQFF; DNA: TGTGCCAGCAGCATAGCGGGAGGGCCTTTAAATGAGCAGTTCTTC
D: .; size: .; V: TRBV3-1; J: TRBJ2-1; CDR3: CASSPGFPSPNEQFF; DNA: TGTGCCAGCAGCCCCGGGTTTCCTTCACCCAATGAGCAGTTCTTC
D: .; size: .; V: TRBV7-7; J: TRBJ2-5; CDR3: CASSAGRGETQYF; DNA: TGTGCTAGCAGCGCCGGTCGGGGGGAGACCCAGTACTTC